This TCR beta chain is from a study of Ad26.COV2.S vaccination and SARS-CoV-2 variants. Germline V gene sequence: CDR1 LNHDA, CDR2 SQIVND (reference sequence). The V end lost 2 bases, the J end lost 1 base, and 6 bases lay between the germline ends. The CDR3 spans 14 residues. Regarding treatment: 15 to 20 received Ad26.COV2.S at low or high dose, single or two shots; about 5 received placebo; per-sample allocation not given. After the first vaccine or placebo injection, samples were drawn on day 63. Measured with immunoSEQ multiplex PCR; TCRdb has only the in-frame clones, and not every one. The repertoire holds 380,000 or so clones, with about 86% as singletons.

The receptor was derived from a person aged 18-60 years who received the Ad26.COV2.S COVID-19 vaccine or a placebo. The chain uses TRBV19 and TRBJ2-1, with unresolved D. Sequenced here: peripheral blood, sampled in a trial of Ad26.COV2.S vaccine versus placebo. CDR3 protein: CASSIQHSYNEQFF. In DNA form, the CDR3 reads TGTGCCAGTAGTATACAGCATTCCTACAATGAGCAGTTCTTC.